The clone carrying this T cell receptor (beta chain) was detected a few times. Measured with immunoSEQ multiplex PCR; TCRdb has only the in-frame clones, and not every one. This table has around 72,000 clones, 80% to 90% appearing once. These data are taken from a study of OX40 agonist ivuxolimab in advanced cancers. This CDR3 is 17 amino acids long. The germline V gene has CDR1 SNHLY and CDR2 FYNNEI. Losses at the gene ends were 6 bases for V and 0 bases for J; bases not matched to a gene: 6. The V gene is TRBV2, the J gene TRBJ2-2; 11 bases agree with TRBD2. The source material was CD4+ or CD8+ T cells sorted from blood, sampled in a trial of the OX40 agonist ivuxolimab. This TCR was recovered from an adult with an advanced solid tumor such as melanoma, head and neck, liver or kidney cancer. This CDR3 is CASRPGLAVSNTGELFF. In nucleotides, the CDR3 is TGTGCCAGCAGGCCGGGACTAGCGGTTTCGAACACCGGGGAGCTGTTTTTT.